This record looks at one T cell receptor (beta chain) sequence and its context. The antigen is not known. This sample is drawn from a study of T cell responses to AZD1222 COVID-19 vaccine. Timing groups of about 4 and about 12 weeks for second doses were pooled. Sequencing used immunoSEQ multiplex PCR; TCRdb keeps in-frame clones, though not all of them. The sample shows around 140,000 clones, roughly nine tenths of them seen only once. Study-level findings and limits: The donor cohort was predominantly white British with a female majority, and clonal diversity may have been underestimated. Baseline seropositivity characterized only a handful of AZD1222 recipients. Spike was spanned by vaccine-associated CD4 TCRs, with dominance at 160-218 and 743-854.

Specimen: peripheral blood, collected 28 days after the second AZD1222 dose. The TCR sequence derives from an adult who received the AZD1222 COVID-19 vaccine.

DNA of the CDR3: TGTGCCAGCAGCAAATCACAGGGCACCATGAACACTGAAGCTTTCTTT. Protein sequence: CASSKSQGTMNTEAFF. V usage is TRBV7-8 and J usage is TRBJ1-1; TRBD1 is a possible D gene (6 bases). Germline lookup yields CDR1 SGHVS and CDR2 FQNEAQ. Trimming removed 5 bases from V and 0 bases from J, with 16 bases in between. CDR3 length: 16 residues.